This T cell receptor beta chain was documented in a study of technical replicates of blood from a few donors. Profiling relied on immunoSEQ multiplex PCR, and the TCRdb table lists in-frame clones only, not all of them. The sample carries roughly 80,000 clones, about 88% recorded once. CDR3 length: 17 amino acids. In germline, CDR1 is KGHSH, CDR2 LQKENI. The V and J ends lost 0 bases and 1 base respectively, with 13 bases between them. Source material: T cells isolated from PBMCs. The rearrangement uses TRBV18 and TRBJ1-5; no reliable D call. This clonotype was sampled from a human donor in good health. The CDR3: CASSPPESGLSNQPQHF. The CDR3 nucleotides read TGTGCCAGCTCACCACCGGAGTCTGGGTTGAGCAATCAGCCCCAGCATTTT.